This is a list of T cell receptor beta chains from one sample in a study of T-cell reconstitution after alpha-beta-depleted transplantation in children. TCRdb recomputed calls from the PCR reads with MiXCR, one row per CDR3 protein. The table records about 440,000 distinct CDR3 sequences, around two fifths of them present only once. Material: PBMCs, obtained before TCRalphabeta/CD19-depleted stem cell transplant. The source of these receptors is a girl under 10 years old with aplastic anemia, due to receive a stem cell transplant. Both conserved end residues are part of each CDR3. D genes are given only for firm matches. Clone size is given for some rows only: seen once, a few or many times, or a class if the clone is expanded.

size: many
J: TRBJ2-5
D: TRBD1
V: TRBV7-6
CDR3: CASSGGDRGRKETQYF
DNA: TGTGCCAGCAGCGGGGGTGACAGGGGGAGGAAGGAGACCCAGTACTTC

size: few
J: TRBJ1-2
D: -
V: TRBV12-3/TRBV12-4
CDR3: CASSFGPLNYGYTF
DNA: TGTGCCAGCAGTTTTGGTCCTCTTAACTATGGCTACACCTTC

size: -
J: TRBJ2-7
D: -
V: TRBV10-3
CDR3: CAFGGVSTEQYF
DNA: TGTGCCTTCGGCGGTGTCTCGACGGAGCAGTACTTC

size: -
J: TRBJ2-7
D: -
V: TRBV20-1
CDR3: CSARSGHYEQYF
DNA: TGCAGTGCTAGGTCGGGCCACTACGAGCAGTACTTC

size: -
J: TRBJ2-5
D: -
V: TRBV6-6
CDR3: CASAADQETQYF
DNA: TGTGCCAGCGCGGCCGACCAAGAGACCCAGTACTTC

size: few
J: TRBJ2-1
D: -
V: TRBV10-2
CDR3: CASTQTRQSNEQFF
DNA: TGCGCCAGCACCCAGACTAGGCAAAGCAATGAGCAGTTCTTC

size: many
J: TRBJ2-7
D: -
V: TRBV10-3
CDR3: CAISEGGHDYEQYF
DNA: TGTGCCATCAGTGAGGGAGGACACGACTACGAGCAGTACTTC

size: -
J: TRBJ2-1
D: -
V: TRBV29-1
CDR3: CSVEGVGRSYNEQFF
DNA: TGCAGCGTTGAAGGCGTCGGTAGGTCCTACAATGAGCAGTTCTTC

size: few
J: TRBJ2-1
D: -
V: TRBV2
CDR3: CASRRVNYNEQFF
DNA: TGTGCCAGCAGAAGGGTAAACTACAATGAGCAGTTCTTC

size: -
J: TRBJ1-1
D: -
V: TRBV11-2
CDR3: CATILWGPNTEAFF
DNA: TGTGCCACCATCCTCTGGGGGCCGAATACTGAAGCTTTCTTT

size: -
J: TRBJ2-3
D: -
V: TRBV7-3
CDR3: CASSLTTMHTQYF
DNA: TGTGCCAGCAGCTTAACTACTATGCATACGCAGTATTTT

size: few
J: TRBJ2-2
D: -
V: TRBV7-8
CDR3: CASSLEEGDTGELFF
DNA: TGTGCCAGCAGCTTAGAAGAGGGGGACACCGGGGAGCTGTTTTTT

size: many
J: TRBJ2-7
D: TRBD2
V: TRBV20-1
CDR3: CSAYSGSSYEQYF
DNA: TGCAGTGCTTATAGCGGGAGCTCCTACGAGCAGTACTTC

size: -
J: TRBJ2-7
D: -
V: TRBV20-1
CDR3: CSASPGATYEQYF
DNA: TGCAGTGCTAGTCCAGGGGCCACCTACGAGCAGTACTTC

size: -
J: TRBJ2-1
D: TRBD2
V: TRBV11-3
CDR3: CASSPLPGTSGFNEQFF
DNA: TGTGCCAGCAGCCCACTCCCCGGGACTAGCGGATTCAATGAGCAGTTCTTC

size: -
J: TRBJ1-6
D: -
V: TRBV15
CDR3: CATSSGWGSPLHF
DNA: TGTGCCACCAGTTCGGGCTGGGGTTCACCCCTCCACTTT

size: -
J: TRBJ2-3
D: TRBD2
V: TRBV12-3/TRBV12-4
CDR3: CASSSIGRGLAINSTDTQYF
DNA: TGTGCCAGCAGCTCGATTGGCCGAGGACTAGCGATTAATAGCACAGATACGCAGTATTTT

size: few
J: TRBJ2-1
D: -
V: TRBV29-1
CDR3: CSASGPRGGEQFF
DNA: TGCAGCGCGTCCGGGCCCAGGGGAGGTGAGCAGTTCTTC

size: -
J: TRBJ2-6
D: -
V: TRBV2
CDR3: CASDEGAGANVLTF
DNA: TGTGCCAGCGATGAGGGGGCTGGGGCCAACGTCCTGACTTTC

size: -
J: TRBJ2-2
D: -
V: TRBV4-3
CDR3: CASSLGGAGTVLGNTGELFF
DNA: TGCGCCAGCAGCCTCGGGGGAGCAGGAACGGTACTAGGGAACACCGGGGAGCTGTTTTTT

size: few
J: TRBJ2-1
D: -
V: TRBV5-1
CDR3: CASSLMGPSENNEQFF
DNA: TGCGCCAGCAGCTTGATGGGCCCCAGCGAGAACAATGAGCAGTTCTTC

size: -
J: TRBJ2-1
D: -
V: TRBV29-1
CDR3: CSPGHDNEQFF
DNA: TGCAGCCCCGGGCATGACAATGAGCAGTTCTTC

size: many
J: TRBJ2-5
D: TRBD2
V: TRBV4-1
CDR3: CASSQEVLTSGRPPGTQYF
DNA: TGCGCCAGCAGCCAAGAAGTACTCACTAGCGGGAGACCCCCGGGGACCCAGTACTTC

size: -
J: TRBJ2-7
D: -
V: TRBV15
CDR3: CATSPTEGGYEQYF
DNA: TGTGCCACCAGCCCAACCGAGGGGGGCTACGAGCAGTACTTC

size: few
J: TRBJ2-7
D: -
V: TRBV6-2/TRBV6-3
CDR3: CASSYSSYEQYF
DNA: TGTGCCAGCAGTTACTCTTCCTACGAGCAGTACTTC

size: -
J: TRBJ2-3
D: -
V: TRBV25-1
CDR3: CASSESPTDTQYF
DNA: TGTGCCAGCAGTGAATCACCCACAGATACGCAGTATTTT

size: once
J: TRBJ2-3
D: TRBD1
V: TRBV5-5
CDR3: CASSLPGTGWDTDTQYF
DNA: TGTGCCAGCAGCTTGCCCGGGACAGGGTGGGACACAGATACGCAGTATTTT

size: -
J: TRBJ2-4
D: -
V: TRBV30
CDR3: CAWSVQIRLAKNIQYF
DNA: TGTGCCTGGAGTGTACAAATACGACTAGCCAAAAACATTCAGTACTTC

size: -
J: TRBJ2-1
D: -
V: TRBV5-5
CDR3: CASSKTPGSYNEQFF
DNA: TGTGCCAGCAGCAAAACCCCCGGGAGCTACAATGAGCAGTTCTTC

size: few
J: TRBJ2-3
D: TRBD2
V: TRBV9
CDR3: CASSVGTSGRATDTQYF
DNA: TGTGCCAGCAGCGTAGGGACTAGCGGGAGGGCCACAGATACGCAGTATTTT

size: -
J: TRBJ2-1
D: TRBD2
V: TRBV20-1
CDR3: CSALLAGGPYNEQFF
DNA: TGCAGTGCGCTTCTCGCGGGAGGTCCCTACAATGAGCAGTTCTTC

size: many
J: TRBJ1-5
D: -
V: TRBV7-2
CDR3: CASSLASGWGSNQPQHF
DNA: TGTGCCAGCAGCTTAGCCTCAGGGTGGGGCAGCAATCAGCCCCAGCATTTT

size: many
J: TRBJ2-3
D: TRBD2
V: TRBV5-1
CDR3: CASSLTSGIISTDTQYF
DNA: TGCGCCAGCAGCTTGACTAGCGGGATAATCAGCACAGATACGCAGTATTTT

size: -
J: TRBJ1-1
D: -
V: TRBV20-1
CDR3: CSARSGSTEAFF
DNA: TGCAGTGCTCGATCAGGGAGCACTGAAGCTTTCTTT

size: few
J: TRBJ2-7
D: TRBD2
V: TRBV4-1
CDR3: CASSYPISGSNNEQYF
DNA: TGCGCCAGCAGCTATCCCATTAGCGGGAGTAACAACGAGCAGTACTTC

size: many
J: TRBJ2-5
D: -
V: TRBV15
CDR3: CATSRGQEGWGETQYF
DNA: TGTGCCACCAGCAGAGGTCAGGAGGGGTGGGGAGAGACCCAGTACTTC

size: many
J: TRBJ2-7
D: TRBD1
V: TRBV4-1
CDR3: CASSQVGAGGNEQYF
DNA: TGCGCCAGCAGCCAAGTAGGGGCAGGGGGCAACGAGCAGTACTTC

size: many
J: TRBJ2-1
D: -
V: TRBV5-1
CDR3: CASSPAVYNEQFF
DNA: TGCGCCAGCAGCCCGGCAGTTTACAATGAGCAGTTCTTC

size: -
J: TRBJ2-7
D: -
V: TRBV9
CDR3: CASSPLSGAGYEQYF
DNA: TGTGCCAGCAGCCCCCTGTCTGGAGCGGGCTACGAGCAGTACTTC

size: -
J: TRBJ2-7
D: -
V: TRBV20-1
CDR3: CSANGDMSSEQYF
DNA: TGCAGTGCTAATGGGGACATGTCCTCCGAGCAGTACTTC

size: many
J: TRBJ2-5
D: -
V: TRBV20-1
CDR3: CSAPTRFQETQYF
DNA: TGCAGTGCACCGACTAGGTTTCAAGAGACCCAGTACTTC

size: -
J: TRBJ1-4
D: -
V: TRBV7-9
CDR3: CASSSPSKKLFF
DNA: TGTGCCAGCAGCTCCCCCTCCAAAAAACTGTTTTTT

size: once
J: TRBJ2-2
D: -
V: TRBV12-3/TRBV12-4
CDR3: CASKHRDFHTGELFF
DNA: TGTGCCAGCAAGCACAGGGATTTTCACACCGGGGAGCTGTTTTTT

size: once
J: TRBJ2-5
D: -
V: TRBV28
CDR3: CASSRTTGVQETQYF
DNA: TGTGCCAGCAGCCGAACCACTGGGGTTCAAGAGACCCAGTACTTC

size: many
J: TRBJ2-7
D: -
V: TRBV12-3/TRBV12-4
CDR3: CASSLVLATSSYEQYF
DNA: TGTGCCAGCAGTTTGGTCCTAGCGACAAGCTCCTACGAGCAGTACTTC

size: many
J: TRBJ2-1
D: -
V: TRBV20-1
CDR3: CSARVGRTLGEQFF
DNA: TGCAGTGCTAGAGTAGGCCGAACCTTAGGTGAGCAGTTCTTC

size: -
J: TRBJ1-5
D: TRBD1
V: TRBV3-1
CDR3: CACCPGQGGLGQPQHF
DNA: TGTGCCTGCTGCCCGGGACAGGGCGGGCTCGGGCAGCCCCAGCATTTT

size: many
J: TRBJ2-7
D: -
V: TRBV7-9
CDR3: CASSLGESEQYF
DNA: TGTGCCAGCAGCTTAGGAGAGTCCGAGCAGTACTTC

size: -
J: TRBJ2-5
D: -
V: TRBV5-1
CDR3: CASSRVSAVQETQYF
DNA: TGCGCCAGCAGCCGCGTTTCTGCGGTCCAAGAGACCCAGTACTTC

size: many
J: TRBJ2-7
D: -
V: TRBV20-1
CDR3: CSARPRDGAYEQYF
DNA: TGCAGTGCCCGGCCCCGGGACGGAGCCTACGAGCAGTACTTC

size: many
J: TRBJ2-1
D: -
V: TRBV10-3
CDR3: CAISWTAYNEQFF
DNA: TGTGCCATCAGTTGGACAGCCTACAATGAGCAGTTCTTC